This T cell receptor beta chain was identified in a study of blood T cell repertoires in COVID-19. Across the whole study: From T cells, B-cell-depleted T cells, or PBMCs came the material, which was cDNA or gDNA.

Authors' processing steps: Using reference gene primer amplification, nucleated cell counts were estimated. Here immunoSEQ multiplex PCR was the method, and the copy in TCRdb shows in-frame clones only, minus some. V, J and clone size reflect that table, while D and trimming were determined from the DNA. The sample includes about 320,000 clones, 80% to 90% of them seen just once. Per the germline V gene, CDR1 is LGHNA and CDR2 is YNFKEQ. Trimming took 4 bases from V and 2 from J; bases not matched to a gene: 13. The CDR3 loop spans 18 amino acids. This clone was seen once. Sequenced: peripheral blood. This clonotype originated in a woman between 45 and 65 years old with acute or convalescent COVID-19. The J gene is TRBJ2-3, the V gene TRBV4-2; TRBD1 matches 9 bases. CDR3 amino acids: CASSRVRPGTGTTDTQYF. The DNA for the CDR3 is TGTGCCAGCAGCCGTGTTCGCCCCGGGACAGGGACCACAGATACGCAGTATTTT.